These 16 T cell receptor beta chains were all obtained from the same sample, sequenced in a study of blood T cell repertoires in COVID-19. Generated by immunoSEQ multiplex PCR, the TCRdb table keeps only in-frame clones and is missing some. The sample lists approximately 360,000 clones, about 90% occurring once. Source material: peripheral blood. These receptor sequences come from a man between 18 and 35 years old with active or convalescent COVID-19.

The V and J genes are TRBV4-1 and TRBJ2-5; 11 nucleotides agree with TRBD2. The CDR3 totals 16 residues. Unmatched junction bases numbered 5, after V lost 0 bases and J lost 5 bases. Germline values: CDR1 MGHRA, CDR2 YSYEKL. Here the CDR3 reads CASSQDVAGGHETQYF. The CDR3 DNA reads as TGCGCCAGCAGCCAAGACGTAGCGGGGGGGCATGAGACCCAGTACTTC.

This sequence joins TRBV29-1 and TRBJ2-1; 9 bases fit TRBD2. Unmatched junction bases numbered 2, after V lost 3 bases and J lost 2 bases. CDR1 SQVTM and CDR2 ANQGSEA come from the germline V gene. The CDR3 totals 14 residues. CDR3 coding DNA: TGCAGCGTTGATAGCGGGAGAGCCTACAATGAGCAGTTCTTC. It translates to CSVDSGRAYNEQFF.

The chain is built from TRBV30 and TRBJ2-5, with D possibly TRBD2 on 5 matching bases. Germline CDR1 reads GTSNPN; CDR2 reads SVGIG (reference sequence). V lost 0 bases and J 4 bases, leaving 6 bases between the germline ends. The CDR3 runs to 12 residues. The CDR3 reads CAWSVLGETQYF. Here the CDR3 DNA reads TGTGCCTGGAGTGTACTAGGAGAGACCCAGTACTTC.

The chain is built from TRBV27 and TRBJ2-3; no clear D. This CDR3 region has 12 residues. Per germline, CDR1 MNHEY and CDR2 SMNVEV (reference sequence). V lost 3 bases and J lost 2, with 3 bases in between. The CDR3 reads CASSFNTDTQYF. CDR3 DNA sequence: TGTGCCAGCAGTTTTAACACAGATACGCAGTATTTT.

The genes are TRBV28 and TRBJ1-1; TRBD1 matches 7 bases. Trimming at V came to 5 bases and at J to 8 bases, leaving 11 bases not matched to a gene. Germline assignment: CDR1 MDHEN and CDR2 SYDVKM. This CDR3 has 14 amino acids. The CDR3 DNA follows: TGTGCCAGCAGTCCCGCTGGGACAGCTAACGAAGCTTTCTTT. Its protein is CASSPAGTANEAFF.

The chain is built from TRBV15 and TRBJ2-1; 13 bases are a match to TRBD2. The junction had 9 bases not matched to a gene; V was cut back by 3 bases and J by 1 base. CDR1 and CDR2 (germline): LNHNV, YYDKDF (reference sequence). The CDR3 totals 19 residues. The CDR3 nucleotides are TGTGCCACCAGCAGTCTAACTAGCGGGGGGGCATTGTCCTACAATGAGCAGTTCTTC. It yields the protein CATSSLTSGGALSYNEQFF. Full variable domain (rest looked up from reference TRBV15 and TRBJ2-1): DAMVIQNPRYQVTQFGKPVTLSCSQTLNHNVMYWYQQKSSQAPKLLFHYYDKDFNNEADTPDNFQSRRPNTSFCFLDIRSPGLGDTAMYLCATSSLTSGGALSYNEQFFGPGTRLTVL.

The gene calls are TRBV29-1 and TRBJ2-5; D possibly corresponds to TRBD1 (5 bases). V lost 1 base, J lost 6 bases, and 12 bases lay in between. The germline V gene encodes CDR1 SQVTM and CDR2 ANQGSEA. The CDR3 loop spans 13 amino acids. This CDR3 is CSVEGLGLKTQYF. DNA for the CDR3: TGCAGCGTTGAAGGATTGGGGCTAAAGACCCAGTACTTC.

This clone was counted between two and nine times. CDR3 protein: CASNLAGGATDTQYF. Written as DNA, the CDR3 is TGTGCCAGCAATTTGGCGGGGGGAGCCACAGATACGCAGTATTTT. This chain connects TRBV4-2 to TRBJ2-3, with TRBD2 identical over 8 bases. Germline values: CDR1 LGHNA, CDR2 YNFKEQ. With 7 bases clipped from V and 2 bases from J, the junction kept 8 bases outside the gene matches. The CDR3 extends over 15 amino acids.

The rearrangement uses TRBV6-6 and TRBJ1-1; 7 bases are shared with TRBD1. The germline V gene has CDR1 MNHNY and CDR2 SVGAGI (reference sequence). Losses at the gene ends were 6 bases for V and 1 base for J; bases not matched to a gene: 5. CDR3 length: 14 residues. The CDR3 protein is CASSWGQRNTEAFF. CDR3 DNA: TGTGCCAGCAGCTGGGGACAGAGGAACACTGAAGCTTTCTTT.

J is TRBJ2-4 and V is TRBV27, with D unclear. CDR1 is MNHEY, CDR2 SMNVEV, per germline (reference sequence). The CDR3 has 17 amino acids. V was trimmed by 5 bases and J by 0 bases, leaving 17 bases between them. The CDR3 reads CASSLRFGPLAKNIQYF. The CDR3 nucleotides read TGTGCCAGCAGTCTCCGCTTTGGTCCACTAGCCAAAAACATTCAGTACTTC.

The chain recombines TRBV28 with TRBJ1-5, with unresolved D. Germline CDR1 reads MDHEN; CDR2 reads SYDVKM. V was trimmed by 5 bases and J by 4 bases, leaving 18 bases between them. CDR3 length: 16 amino acids. The CDR3: CASSPLEGRLNQPQHF. As DNA, the CDR3 is TGTGCCAGCAGTCCACTAGAAGGACGGTTGAATCAGCCCCAGCATTTT.

This chain joins TRBV28 and TRBJ1-5, with D maybe TRBD1 (6 bases). CDR1 and CDR2 from the germline V gene are MDHEN and SYDVKM. This CDR3 region has 15 residues. The V and J ends lost 7 bases and 2 bases respectively, with 15 bases between them. CDR3 loop: CASTPEAGGNQPQHF. CDR3 bases: TGTGCCAGCACCCCAGAGGCAGGGGGCAATCAGCCCCAGCATTTT.

The chain has TRBV7-2 and TRBJ2-2, with 12 bases fitting TRBD2. This CDR3 contains 17 residues. V was pared by 3 bases and J by 0 bases, with 2 bases of the junction left unmatched. The germline V gene has CDR1 SGHTA and CDR2 FQGNSA. In DNA form, the CDR3 reads TGTGCCAGCAGCTTCCGGACTAGCGGGACGAACACCGGGGAGCTGTTTTTT. As protein: CASSFRTSGTNTGELFF. The entire variable domain, with the rest obtained from reference TRBV7-2 and TRBJ2-2, is as follows: GAGVSQSPSNKVTEKGKDVELRCDPISGHTALYWYRQSLGQGLEFLIYFQGNSAPDKSGLPSDRFSAERTGGSVSTLTIQRTQQEDSAVYLCASSFRTSGTNTGELFFGEGSRLTVL.

The CDR3: CASSDSAGVQGELFF. In nucleotides, the CDR3 is TGTGCCAGCAGTGACTCAGCGGGAGTACAGGGGGAGCTGTTTTTT. V and J are TRBV6-4 and TRBJ2-2, with TRBD2 matching 8 bases. Germline V lookup: CDR1 MRHNA, CDR2 SNTAGT. The CDR3 runs to 15 residues. Germline trimming cut 0 bases from V and 8 bases from J; bases unmatched to any gene: 5.

This sequence joins TRBV10-3 and TRBJ1-3, with D unclear. Trimming pared 4 bases from V and 2 bases from J, leaving 12 bases between. CDR3 length equals 15 residues. Germline V lookup: CDR1 ENHRY, CDR2 SYGVKD. The CDR3: CAISGEAQPGNTIYF. The CDR3 DNA reads as TGTGCCATCAGTGGGGAGGCCCAGCCTGGAAACACCATATATTTT.

The rearrangement joins TRBV7-2 to TRBJ1-6; 10 bases map to TRBD1. This CDR3 contains 14 residues. The V segment lost 5 bases and the J segment 9 bases; nucleotides outside the gene matches: 4. From germline, CDR1 is SGHTA and CDR2 FQGNSA. The CDR3 region is CASSPRDRGSPLHF. DNA for the CDR3: TGTGCCAGCAGCCCGAGGGACAGGGGTTCACCCCTCCACTTT.